This T cell receptor (beta chain) was recorded in a study of shared clonotypes between healthy human individuals. Findings and limits, study-wide: Clonotypes shared by all four donors outscored non-shared clonotypes in generation probability. Rarefaction analysis demonstrated incomplete sorted-subset sequencing notwithstanding large depth.

Generated by immunoSEQ multiplex PCR, the TCRdb table keeps only in-frame clones and is missing some. This table holds approximately 1.5 million clones, around 98.5% found once. The donor cohort consisted entirely of Caucasian adults residing in Nashville, Tennessee. V gave up 4 bases and J gave up 6 bases; unmatched junction bases: 9. The CDR3 totals 16 residues. Germline values: CDR1 LGHNA, CDR2 YSLEER. Turning to this clone: Its antigen remains unknown.

J is TRBJ2-1 and V is TRBV4-3; TRBD2 matches 10 bases. This sequence was found in a man aged 25-45 years in good health. The sample was naive CD4+ T cells sorted from blood. Documented subset: CD45RA+ positively selected. The CDR3 reads CASSPRASGSGNEQFF. Here the CDR3 DNA reads TGCGCCAGCAGCCCCCGGGCTAGCGGGAGTGGCAATGAGCAGTTCTTC.